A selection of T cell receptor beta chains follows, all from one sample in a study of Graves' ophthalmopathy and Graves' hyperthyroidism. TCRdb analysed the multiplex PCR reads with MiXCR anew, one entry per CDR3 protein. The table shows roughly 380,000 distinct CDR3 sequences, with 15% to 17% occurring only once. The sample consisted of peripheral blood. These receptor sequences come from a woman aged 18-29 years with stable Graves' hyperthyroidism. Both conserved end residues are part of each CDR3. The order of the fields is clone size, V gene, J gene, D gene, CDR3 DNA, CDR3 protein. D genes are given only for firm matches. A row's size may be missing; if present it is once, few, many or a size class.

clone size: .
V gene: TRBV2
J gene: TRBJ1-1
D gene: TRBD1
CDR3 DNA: TGTGCCAGCAGTGAAATTGTACGGGACAGGCGACGAAAGAAGAACACTGAAGCTTTCTTT
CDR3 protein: CASSEIVRDRRRKKNTEAFF

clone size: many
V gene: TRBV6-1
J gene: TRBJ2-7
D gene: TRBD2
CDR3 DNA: TGTGCCAGCAGTGACCCCTCCGAGCGGGGGGGCTACGAGCAGTACTTC
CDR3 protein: CASSDPSERGGYEQYF

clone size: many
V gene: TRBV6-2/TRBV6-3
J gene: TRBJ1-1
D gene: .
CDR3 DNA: TGTGCCAGCAGCAAACAACAGGGTTTCACTGAAGCTTTCTTT
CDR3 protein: CASSKQQGFTEAFF

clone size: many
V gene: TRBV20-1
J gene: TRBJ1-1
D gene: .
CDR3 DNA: TGCAGTGCTAGAGATTACGCGAACACTGAAGCTTTCTTT
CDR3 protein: CSARDYANTEAFF

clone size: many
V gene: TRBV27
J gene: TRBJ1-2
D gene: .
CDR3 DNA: TGTGCCAGCAGTCTACAGGGAATCGATGGCTACACCTTC
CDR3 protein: CASSLQGIDGYTF

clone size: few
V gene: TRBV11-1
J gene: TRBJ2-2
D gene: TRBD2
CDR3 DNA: TGTGCCAGCAGCTTACAACTAGCGGGGGGCAGGACCGGGGAGCTGTTTTTT
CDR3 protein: CASSLQLAGGRTGELFF

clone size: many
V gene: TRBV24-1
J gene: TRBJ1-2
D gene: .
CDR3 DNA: TGTGCCACCAGTGCCTCCGGGACGGTTCTCCCGTATGGCTACACCTTC
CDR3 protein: CATSASGTVLPYGYTF

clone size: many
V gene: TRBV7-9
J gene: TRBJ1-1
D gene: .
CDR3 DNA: TGTGCCAGCAGCATTAATACGAACACTGAAGCTTTCTTT
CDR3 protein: CASSINTNTEAFF

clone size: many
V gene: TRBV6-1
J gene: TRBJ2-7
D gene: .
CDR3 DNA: TGTGCCAGCAGTGAACCTGGGACGGCTTCCTACGAGCAGTACTTC
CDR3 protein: CASSEPGTASYEQYF

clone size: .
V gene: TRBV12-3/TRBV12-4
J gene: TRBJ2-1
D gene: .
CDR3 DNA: TGTGCCAGCAGCCTCATGGGGGGGGCAAATGAGAAGTTCTTC
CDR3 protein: CASSLMGGANEKFF

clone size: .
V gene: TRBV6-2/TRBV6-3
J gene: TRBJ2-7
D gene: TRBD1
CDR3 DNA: TGTGCCAGCAGTCACCCTTCTATGGGACAGGCCTACGAGCAGTACTTC
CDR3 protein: CASSHPSMGQAYEQYF

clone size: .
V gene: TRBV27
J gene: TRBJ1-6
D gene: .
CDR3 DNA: TGTGCCAGCAGTTTTTCAGGAGCCAATTCACCCCTCCACTTT
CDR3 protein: CASSFSGANSPLHF

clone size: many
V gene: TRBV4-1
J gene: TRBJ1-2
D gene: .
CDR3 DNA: TGCGCCAGCAGCCAAGATTGGGAGGGTCGGTATGGCTACACCTTC
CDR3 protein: CASSQDWEGRYGYTF

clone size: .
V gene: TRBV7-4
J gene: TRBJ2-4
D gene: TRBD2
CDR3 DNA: TGTGCCAGCAGCTCTTGGGAGGGGCCAAGGGCCAAAAACATTCAGTACTTC
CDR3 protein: CASSSWEGPRAKNIQYF

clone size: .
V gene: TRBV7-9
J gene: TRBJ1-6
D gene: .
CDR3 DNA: TGTGCCAGCAGCCCGGATTATAATTCACCCCTCCACTTT
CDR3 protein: CASSPDYNSPLHF

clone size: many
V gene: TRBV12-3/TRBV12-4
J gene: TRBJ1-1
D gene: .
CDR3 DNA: TGTGCCAGCAGTTTAGTGGCAGGGTTGACTGAAGCTTTCTTT
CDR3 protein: CASSLVAGLTEAFF

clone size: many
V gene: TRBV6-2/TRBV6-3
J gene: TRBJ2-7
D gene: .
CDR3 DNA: TGTGCCAGCAGTTACTCGACGGCTTCCTACGAGCAGTACTTC
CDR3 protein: CASSYSTASYEQYF

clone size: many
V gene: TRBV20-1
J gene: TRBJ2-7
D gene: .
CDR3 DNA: TGCAGTGCTAGTGTGAAGGTCTCCTACGAGCAGTACTTC
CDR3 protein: CSASVKVSYEQYF

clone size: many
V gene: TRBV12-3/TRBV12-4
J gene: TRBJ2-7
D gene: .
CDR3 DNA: TGTGCCAGCAGTTTAAGGGGCCACGAGCAGTACTTC
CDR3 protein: CASSLRGHEQYF

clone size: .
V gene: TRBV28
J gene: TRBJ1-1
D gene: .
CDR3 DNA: TGTGCCAGCAGTTTTCTCCCCTATACCAACACTGAAGCTTTCTTT
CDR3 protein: CASSFLPYTNTEAFF

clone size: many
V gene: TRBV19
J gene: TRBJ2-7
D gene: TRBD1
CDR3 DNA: TGTGCCAGTAGTATCGACAGGGGGGCCTACGAGCAGTACTTC
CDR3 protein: CASSIDRGAYEQYF

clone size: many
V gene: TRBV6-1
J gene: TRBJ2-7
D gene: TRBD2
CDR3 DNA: TGTGCCAGCAGTCGTACTAGCGGGGGGGCCGACGAGCAGTACTTC
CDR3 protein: CASSRTSGGADEQYF

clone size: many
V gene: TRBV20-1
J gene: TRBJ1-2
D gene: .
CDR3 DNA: TGCAGTGCTCGCATCGGGGACGTCTATGGCTACACCTTC
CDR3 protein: CSARIGDVYGYTF

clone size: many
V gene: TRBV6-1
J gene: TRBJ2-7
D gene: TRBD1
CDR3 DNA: TGTGCCAGCAGTGAAGCCCCTGGACAGGACTACGAGCAGTACTTC
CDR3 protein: CASSEAPGQDYEQYF

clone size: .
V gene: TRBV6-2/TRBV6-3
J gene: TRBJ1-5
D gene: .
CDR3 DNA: TGTGCCAGCGGGCGGGCAGTCAATCAGCCCCAGCATTTT
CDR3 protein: CASGRAVNQPQHF

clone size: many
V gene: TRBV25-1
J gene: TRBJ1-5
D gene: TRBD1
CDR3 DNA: TGTGCCAGCGAGGACAGGGAGCAGCCCCAGCATTTT
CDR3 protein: CASEDREQPQHF

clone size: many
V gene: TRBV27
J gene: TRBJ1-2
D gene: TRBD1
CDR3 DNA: TGTGCCAGCAGTTCACCGAGGGACAGAAGCAGATATGGCTACACCTTC
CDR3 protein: CASSSPRDRSRYGYTF

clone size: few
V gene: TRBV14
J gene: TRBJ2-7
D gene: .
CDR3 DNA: TGTGCCAGCAGCATCCCAAACACAGGCGACGAGCAGTACTTC
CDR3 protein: CASSIPNTGDEQYF

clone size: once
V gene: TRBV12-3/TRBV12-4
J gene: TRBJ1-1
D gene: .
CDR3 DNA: TGTGCCAGCAGTTTCTTAAATATGAACACTGAAGCTTTCTTT
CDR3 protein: CASSFLNMNTEAFF

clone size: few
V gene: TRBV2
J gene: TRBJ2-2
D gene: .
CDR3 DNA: TGTGCCAGCTTAGTCGCGAACACCGGGGAGCTGTTTTTT
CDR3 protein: CASLVANTGELFF

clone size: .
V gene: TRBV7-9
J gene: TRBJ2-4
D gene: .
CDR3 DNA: TGTGCCAGCAGCCTTGGAGGGACCCTAGCCAAAAACATTAAGTACTTC
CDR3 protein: CASSLGGTLAKNIKYF

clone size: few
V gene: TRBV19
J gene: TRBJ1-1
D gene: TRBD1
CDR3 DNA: TGTGCCAGTAGTATTAAGACAGGGGGGAACACTGAAGCTTTCTTT
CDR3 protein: CASSIKTGGNTEAFF

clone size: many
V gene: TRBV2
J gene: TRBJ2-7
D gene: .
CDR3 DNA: TGTGCCAGCAGTCACCCCGATATGGGGTTCTACGAGCAGTACTTC
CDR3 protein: CASSHPDMGFYEQYF

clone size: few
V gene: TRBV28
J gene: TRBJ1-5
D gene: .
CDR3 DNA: TGTGCCAGCCGGCCGGTCTCGGGGGCGAGTAATCAGCCCCAGCATTTT
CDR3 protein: CASRPVSGASNQPQHF

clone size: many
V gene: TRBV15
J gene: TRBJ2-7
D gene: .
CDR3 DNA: TGTGCCACCAGCAGAGAGTCCGGGGGCTACGAGCAGTACTTC
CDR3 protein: CATSRESGGYEQYF

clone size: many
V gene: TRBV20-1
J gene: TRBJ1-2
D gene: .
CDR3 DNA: TGCAGTGCTAGAGATGGGGGGCCGTTAATGTATGGCTACACCTTC
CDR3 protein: CSARDGGPLMYGYTF

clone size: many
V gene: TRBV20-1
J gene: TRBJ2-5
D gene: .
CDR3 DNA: TGCAGTGCTAGAGACGAGACCCAGTACTTC
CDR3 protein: CSARDETQYF

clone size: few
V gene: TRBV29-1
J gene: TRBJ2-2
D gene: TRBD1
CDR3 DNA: TGCAGCGTTGAAGGACCAGACAGGGATTCCACCGGGGAGCTGTTTTTT
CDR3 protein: CSVEGPDRDSTGELFF

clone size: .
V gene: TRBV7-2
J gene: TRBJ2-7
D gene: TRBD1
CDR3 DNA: TGTGCCAGCAGCCCGACCGGGACAGTATACGAGCAGTACTTC
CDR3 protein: CASSPTGTVYEQYF

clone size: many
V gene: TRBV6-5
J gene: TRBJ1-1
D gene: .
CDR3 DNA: TGTGCCAGCAGTTCAGGGCAGAGAAACACTGAAGCTTTCTTT
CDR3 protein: CASSSGQRNTEAFF

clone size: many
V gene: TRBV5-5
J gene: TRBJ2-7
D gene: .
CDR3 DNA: TGTGCCAGCAGCTTCACGCTATACTACGAGCAGTACTTC
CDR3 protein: CASSFTLYYEQYF

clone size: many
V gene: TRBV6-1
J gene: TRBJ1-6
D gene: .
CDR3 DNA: TGTGCCAGCAGTGATGGGCCCAACAAGGGCCTTAGCTCCTATAATTCACCCCTCCACTTT
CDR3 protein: CASSDGPNKGLSSYNSPLHF

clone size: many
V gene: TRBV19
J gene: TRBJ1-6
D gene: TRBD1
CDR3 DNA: TGTGCCAGTAGAGGCCTCCGGGACAGGGATTCACCCCTCCACTTT
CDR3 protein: CASRGLRDRDSPLHF

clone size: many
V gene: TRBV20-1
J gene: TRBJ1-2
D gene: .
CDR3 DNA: TGCAGTGCTAATCCTAACTATGGCTACACCTTC
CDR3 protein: CSANPNYGYTF

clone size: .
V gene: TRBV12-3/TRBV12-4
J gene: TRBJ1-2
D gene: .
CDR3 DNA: TGTGCCAGCAATCCACAGGGTTCGTATGGCTACACCTTC
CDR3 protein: CASNPQGSYGYTF

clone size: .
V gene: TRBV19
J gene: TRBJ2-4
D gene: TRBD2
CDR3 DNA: TGTGCCAGCAGCTACCCCGTAGCGGGAGGGCCACCCATTCAGTACTTC
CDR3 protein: CASSYPVAGGPPIQYF

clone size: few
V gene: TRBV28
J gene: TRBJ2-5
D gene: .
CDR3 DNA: TGTGCCAGCAGGAAAAGCCAAGAGACCCAGTACTTC
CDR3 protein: CASRKSQETQYF

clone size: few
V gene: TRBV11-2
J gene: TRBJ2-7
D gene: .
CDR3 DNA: TGTGCCAGCACCCAGACTAGTATTGGGGAGCAGTACTTC
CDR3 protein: CASTQTSIGEQYF

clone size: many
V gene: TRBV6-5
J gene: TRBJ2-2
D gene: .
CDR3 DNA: TGTGCCAGCAGTTATCTAGGGGGTAACACCGGGGAGCTGTTTTTT
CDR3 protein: CASSYLGGNTGELFF